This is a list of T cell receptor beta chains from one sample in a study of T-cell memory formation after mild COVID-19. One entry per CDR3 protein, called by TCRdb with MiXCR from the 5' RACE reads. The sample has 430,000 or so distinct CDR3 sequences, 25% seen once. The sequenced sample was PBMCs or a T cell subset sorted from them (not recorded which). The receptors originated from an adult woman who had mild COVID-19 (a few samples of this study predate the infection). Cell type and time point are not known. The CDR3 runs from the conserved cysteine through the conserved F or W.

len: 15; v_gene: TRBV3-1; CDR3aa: CASSYSGGNTGELFF
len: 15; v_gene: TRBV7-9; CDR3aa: CASSVRYGGWTEAFF
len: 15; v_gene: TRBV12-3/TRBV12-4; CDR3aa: CASSPRLAGGVEQFF
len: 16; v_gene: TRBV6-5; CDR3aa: CASSYSGAGRTDTQYF
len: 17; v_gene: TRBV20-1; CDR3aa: CSARSRGGSGSGDTQYF
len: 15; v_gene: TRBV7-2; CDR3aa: CASSLVGTGVTEAFF
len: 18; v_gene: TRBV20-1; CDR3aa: CSASTGLAGLGGTDTQYF
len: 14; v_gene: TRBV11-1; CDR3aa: CASSRKGNTGELFF
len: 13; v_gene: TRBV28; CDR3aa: CASSFEMNTEAFF
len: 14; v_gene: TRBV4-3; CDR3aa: CASSQGVREETQYF
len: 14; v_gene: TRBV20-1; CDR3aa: CSAEPGLGYNEQFF
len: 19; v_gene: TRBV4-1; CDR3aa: CASSQDPGTSGRPSYEQYF
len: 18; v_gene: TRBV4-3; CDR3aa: CASSQVPSGSARTGELFF
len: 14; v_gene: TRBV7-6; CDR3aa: CASSLLGSNQPQHF
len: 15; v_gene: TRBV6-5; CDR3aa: CASRRDVVSNQPQHF
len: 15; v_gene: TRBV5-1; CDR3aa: CASSPGGVNQETQYF
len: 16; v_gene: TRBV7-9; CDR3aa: CASSPSASVAGYEQYF
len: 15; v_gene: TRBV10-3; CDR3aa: CAISESSSGGPEQYF
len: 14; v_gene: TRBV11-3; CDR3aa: CASSPRTGSDEQFF
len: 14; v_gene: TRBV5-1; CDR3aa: CASKLQGDSYEQYF
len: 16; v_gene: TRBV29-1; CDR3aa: CSVEGEGRGGRDTQYF
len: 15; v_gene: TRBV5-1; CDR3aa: CASSLTPGAYNEQFF
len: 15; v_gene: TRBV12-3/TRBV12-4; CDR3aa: CASSLGDRGPYGYTF
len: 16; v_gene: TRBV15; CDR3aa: CATSNWEAVDTGELFF
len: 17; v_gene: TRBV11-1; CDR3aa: CASSLDFGTAHSYEQYF
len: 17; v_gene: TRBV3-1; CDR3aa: CASSLGQDTTTAYGYTF
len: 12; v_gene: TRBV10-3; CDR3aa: CAISESSETQYF
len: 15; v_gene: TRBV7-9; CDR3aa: CASRITGQGADEQYF
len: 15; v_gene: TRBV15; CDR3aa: CATSREWGTGVEAFF
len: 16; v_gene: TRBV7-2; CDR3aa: CASSLGPSGSSYEQYF
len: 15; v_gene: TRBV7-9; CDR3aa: CASSPRTARNEKLFF
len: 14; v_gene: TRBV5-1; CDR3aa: CASSSTGPRDGYTF
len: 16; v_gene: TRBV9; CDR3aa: CASSEGDRALGDTQYF
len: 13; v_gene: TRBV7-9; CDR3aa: CASSLWPNNEQFF
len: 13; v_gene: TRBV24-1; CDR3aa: CATSDPGRNEQYF
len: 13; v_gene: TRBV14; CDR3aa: CASSWGVRTEAFF
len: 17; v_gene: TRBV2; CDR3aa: CASRDSPGQGNPYEQYF
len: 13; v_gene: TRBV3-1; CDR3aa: CASSFTGSDGYTF
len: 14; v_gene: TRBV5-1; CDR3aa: CASSGNREYNEQFF
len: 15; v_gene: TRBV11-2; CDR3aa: CASSSPIERENEQYF
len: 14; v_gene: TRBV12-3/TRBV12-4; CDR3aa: CASSSWDSGNTIYF
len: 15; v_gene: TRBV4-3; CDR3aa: CASSPSARSTDTQYF
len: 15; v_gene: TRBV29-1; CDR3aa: CSVVGGLNLNTEAFF
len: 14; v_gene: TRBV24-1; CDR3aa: CATSDPTVNYGYTF
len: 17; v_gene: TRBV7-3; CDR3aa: CASSLGLGQLLPDTQYF
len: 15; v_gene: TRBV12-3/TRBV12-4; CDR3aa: CASSSGTGRRTEAFF
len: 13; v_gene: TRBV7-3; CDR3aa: CASSFRGSYEQYF
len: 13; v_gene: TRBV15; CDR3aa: CATSEGLDRWEFF
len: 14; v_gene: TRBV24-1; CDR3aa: CATSDGPSAGELFF
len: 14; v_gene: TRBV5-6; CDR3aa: CAIAVWNSYNEQFF
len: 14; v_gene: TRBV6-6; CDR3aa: CASSSVRGGETQYF